A single sample is the source of the 16 T cell receptor beta chains below, sequenced in a study of cytomegalovirus exposure and HLA in healthy donors. Produced via immunoSEQ multiplex PCR; TCRdb's table is partial and in-frame only. This sample has roughly 140,000 clones, with approximately 93% found just once. The source material was PBMCs. The receptors come from a man in his late teens or twenties in good health and CMV-seronegative.

V gene TRBV6-1 combines with J gene TRBJ2-1; a possible D gene is TRBD1 (6 bases). Trimming stripped 4 bases from V and 6 bases from J, with 10 bases between. Germline values: CDR1 MNHNS, CDR2 SASEGT. The CDR3 is 13 residues long. The CDR3 DNA follows: TGTGCCAGCAGTGGTTCCAGGGGCAATGAGCAGTTCTTC. Protein: CASSGSRGNEQFF.

V and J are TRBV10-3 and TRBJ1-2; D possibly corresponds to TRBD1 (6 bases). The germline V and J ends were trimmed by 6 bases and 5 bases, with 16 bases remaining between them. The germline V gene has CDR1 ENHRY and CDR2 SYGVKD. This CDR3 is built from 14 residues. The CDR3 region is CAIRRIQGRYGYTF. The CDR3 DNA follows: TGTGCCATCAGACGGATACAGGGACGGTATGGCTACACCTTC.

The chain combines TRBV9 with TRBJ2-5; perhaps TRBD2 as D (5 bases). V lost 2 bases and J lost 0, with 8 bases in between. The germline V gene encodes CDR1 SGDLS and CDR2 YYNGEE. This CDR3 has 14 amino acids. This CDR3 is CASSVRGYQETQYF. CDR3 bases: TGTGCCAGCAGCGTTCGCGGGTACCAAGAGACCCAGTACTTC. Drawing the rest from reference TRBV9 and TRBJ2-5, the complete variable domain is DSGVTQTPKHLITATGQRVTLRCSPRSGDLSVYWYQQSLDQGLQFLIQYYNGEERAKGNILERFSAQQFPDLHSELNLSSLELGDSALYFCASSVRGYQETQYFGPGTRLLVL.

The chain has TRBV27 and TRBJ2-5, with D unclear. The CDR3 runs to 12 residues. V gave up 8 bases and J gave up 3 bases, with 10 bases separating them. Germline CDR1 is MNHEY and CDR2 is SMNVEV (reference sequence). The CDR3: CASSNSKETQYF. DNA of the CDR3: TGTGCCAGCTCTAACTCCAAAGAGACCCAGTACTTC.

The rearrangement links TRBV2 to TRBJ1-1, with D maybe TRBD1 (6 bases). Germline CDR1 is SNHLY and CDR2 is FYNNEI. Trimming cost V 4 bases and J 0 bases, with 12 bases left between them. This CDR3 is 15 amino acids long. CDR3 loop: CASSVLGGLNTEAFF. CDR3 DNA: TGTGCCAGCAGTGTATTAGGGGGACTGAACACTGAAGCTTTCTTT.

This sequence joins TRBV18 and TRBJ2-7; the D gene is possibly TRBD2 (6 bases). Trimming stripped 5 bases from V and 3 bases from J, with 11 bases between. Germline V gene data show CDR1 as KGHSH and CDR2 as LQKENI. The CDR3 has 13 residues. CDR3 bases: TGTGCCAGCTCAAAGACTAGGGGCTACGAGCAGTACTTC. Translating gives CASSKTRGYEQYF. The variable domain in full, with the rest retrieved from reference TRBV18 and TRBJ2-7, is NAGVMQNPRHLVRRRGQEARLRCSPMKGHSHVYWYRQLPEEGLKFMVYLQKENIIDESGMPKERFSAEFPKEGPSILRIQQVVRGDSAAYFCASSKTRGYEQYFGPGTRLTVT.

The chain joins TRBV6-5 to TRBJ2-7; perhaps TRBD1 as D (5 bases). The germline V gene encodes CDR1 MNHEY and CDR2 SVGAGI. V was cut by 4 bases and J by 3 bases, with 13 bases left in between. This CDR3 comprises 14 residues. CDR3 in amino acids: CASSLGQLFYEQYF. The CDR3 DNA reads as TGTGCCAGCAGTTTGGGGCAGCTTTTCTACGAGCAGTACTTC.

This clone was recorded only once. The chain couples TRBV18 to TRBJ2-1, with D possibly being TRBD2 (6 bases). Germline lookup yields CDR1 KGHSH and CDR2 LQKENI. The CDR3 contains 15 residues. The V end was cut by 2 bases, the J end by 4 bases, with 12 bases between. In nucleotides, the CDR3 is TGTGCCAGCTCACCAACCGGGAGCGGGTACAATGAGCAGTTCTTC. This sequence encodes CASSPTGSGYNEQFF.

CDR3 residues: CASSQEQGLGMNTGELFF. In DNA form, the CDR3 reads TGCGCCAGCAGCCAAGAGCAGGGGTTAGGGATGAACACCGGGGAGCTGTTTTTT. The chain joins TRBV4-1 to TRBJ2-2; D may be TRBD1 (6 bases). CDR1 is MGHRA, CDR2 YSYEKL, per germline. V gave up 0 bases and J gave up 1 base, with 15 bases separating them. The CDR3 is made up of 18 amino acids.

V gene TRBV4-3 combines with J gene TRBJ2-2, with D perhaps matching TRBD2 (7 bases). The CDR3 is 17 residues long. In germline, CDR1 is LGHNA, CDR2 YSLEER. Trimming left V 1 base short and J 6 bases short, with 18 bases between. CDR3 sequence reads: CASSQGQRAGQAGELFF. In DNA form, the CDR3 reads TGCGCCAGCAGCCAAGGTCAGAGAGCGGGACAAGCCGGGGAGCTGTTTTTT.

The rearrangement links TRBV7-2 to TRBJ2-7; possible D gene TRBD2, 6 bases. There are 15 residues in the CDR3. CDR1 is SGHTA and CDR2 is FQGNSA in the germline V gene. V shed 1 base and J shed 1 base, with 11 bases lying between them. CDR3 in DNA: TGTGCCAGCAGCTTAGAACCAGCGGGTTCCTACGAGCAGTACGTC. It specifies CASSLEPAGSYEQYV.

The chain links TRBV6-5 to TRBJ2-1, with D hard to call. CDR1 is MNHEY, CDR2 SVGAGI, per germline. V lost 6 bases to trimming and J lost 8 bases, with 11 bases between them. This CDR3 contains 12 residues. CDR3 residues: CASSRLNDEQFF. CDR3 in DNA: TGTGCCAGCAGCCGACTCAACGATGAGCAGTTCTTC.

Turning to this clone: Distinct nucleotide sequences in the sample also encode this CDR3. J is TRBJ2-1 and V is TRBV7-9, with 8 bases lining up with TRBD1. This CDR3 region has 14 residues. The V and J ends lost 2 bases and 4 bases, in that order; junction bases with no gene match: 1. Germline V gene data show CDR1 as SEHNR and CDR2 as FQNEAQ (reference sequence). In DNA form, the CDR3 reads TGTGCCAGCAGCTTAAGACAGGGGTACAATGAGCAGTTCTTC. Protein product: CASSLRQGYNEQFF.

The chain employs TRBV6-4 and TRBJ2-3, with 9 nucleotides matching TRBD2. Germline trimming cut 4 bases from V and 1 base from J; bases unmatched to any gene: 0. CDR1 is MRHNA and CDR2 is SNTAGT in the germline V gene. This CDR3 is built from 14 residues. CDR3 nucleotides: TGTGCCAGCAGTGTAGCGGGAGGCACAGATACGCAGTATTTT. Protein sequence: CASSVAGGTDTQYF.

J is TRBJ2-2 and V is TRBV2; no clear D. CDR3 length: 14 residues. Looked up from germline, CDR1 is SNHLY and CDR2 is FYNNEI. Trimming took 2 bases from V and 0 from J, leaving 4 bases between them. The CDR3 nucleotides read TGTGCCAGCAGTGAACTTCCGAACACCGGGGAGCTGTTTTTT. Translated: CASSELPNTGELFF.

The rearrangement uses TRBV4-3 and TRBJ1-4; TRBD1 matches 9 bases. V lost 0 bases and J lost 8; bases outside the gene matches: 1. Germline V gives CDR1 LGHNA, CDR2 YSLEER. The CDR3 is 14 amino acids. DNA for the CDR3: TGCGCCAGCAGCCAAGAGGGACAGGGAGAAAAACTGTTTTTT. Protein product: CASSQEGQGEKLFF.